Below are 20 T cell receptor beta chains sequenced from a single sample in a study of T cells in Graves' hyperthyroidism and ophthalmopathy. Amplification of TCR beta CDR3 regions used RNA as the template. HTBI primers were the set used in a first-round RT-PCR of the TCR CDR3. MiXCR, run by TCRdb on the multiplex PCR reads, gives a single entry per CDR3 protein. This table holds a few hundred thousand distinct CDR3 sequences, around a quarter found once. The sample comprised blood. The receptors shown here come from a man in his fifties or sixties with Graves' hyperthyroidism.

This clonotype was detected ten times or more. The chain carries TRBV12-3 or TRBV12-4 and TRBJ2-1, with D possibly matching TRBD2 (6 bases). The CDR3 contains 17 residues. V was trimmed by 4 bases and J by 4 bases, leaving 20 bases between them. DNA for the CDR3: TGTGCCAGCAGTTACTGGGGCCGCGGGGCGCGGTACAATGAGCAGTTCTTC. Residues: CASSYWGRGARYNEQFF.

The chain uses TRBV7-9 and TRBJ2-1, with D possibly matching TRBD2 (6 bases). CDR3 length: 12 amino acids. Germline CDR1 reads SEHNR; CDR2 reads FQNEAQ (reference sequence). The CDR3 DNA reads TGTGCGACCAGACGGGGGTCCAATGAGCAGTTCTTC. Its translation: CATRRGSNEQFF.

This clonotype was observed a few times. The chain uses TRBV6-1 and TRBJ2-5, with D possibly matching TRBD1 (6 bases). Trimming took 6 bases from V and 11 from J, leaving 19 bases between them. Germline V lookup: CDR1 MNHNS, CDR2 SASEGT. This CDR3 comprises 13 residues. The DNA for the CDR3 is TGTGCCAGCAGGAACCGGGACACCTTAAAACAGTACTTC. Its protein product is CASRNRDTLKQYF.

The chain is built from TRBV12-3 or TRBV12-4 and TRBJ2-5; tentatively, D is TRBD1 (6 bases). This CDR3 is 13 amino acids long. Trimming stripped 3 bases from V and 7 bases from J, with 12 bases between. The CDR3 spells CASSLTGKGTQYF. CDR3 bases: TGTGCCAGCAGTTTGACAGGCAAAGGGACCCAGTACTTC.

For the CDR3, the DNA is TGTGCCAGTATGAAACTAGCGGTGAACACCGGGGAGCTGTTTTTT. Protein sequence: CASMKLAVNTGELFF. This rearrangement joins TRBV19 to TRBJ2-2, with 8 nucleotides matching TRBD2. The CDR3 spans 15 residues. Trimming cost V 7 bases and J 1 base; bases outside gene matches: 5. Germline CDR1 LNHDA, CDR2 SQIVND (reference sequence).

The chain combines TRBV9 with TRBJ2-2; 7 bases align to TRBD2. J was trimmed by 6 bases and V by 2 bases; bases with no gene match: 4. The CDR3 runs 14 residues. Germline V CDR1 and CDR2: SGDLS, YYNGEE. This CDR3 is CASSVTSSPGELFF. The CDR3 DNA follows: TGTGCCAGCAGCGTGACTAGCTCGCCCGGGGAGCTGTTTTTT.

The chain carries TRBV6-1 and TRBJ2-2; weak D call: TRBD1 (6 bases). V lost 10 bases and J lost 2, with 11 bases in between. The CDR3 loop spans 13 amino acids. CDR1 MNHNS and CDR2 SASEGT come from the germline V gene. In DNA form, the CDR3 reads TGTGCCATCAGACAGGATAACACCGGGGAGCTGTTTTTT. As protein: CAIRQDNTGELFF.

The chain links TRBV2 to TRBJ2-2; D is unclear. This CDR3 has 13 amino acids. The V gene's germline CDR1 is SNHLY and CDR2 FYNNEI. The V end lost 4 bases, the J end lost 6 bases, and 9 bases lay between the germline ends. CDR3 DNA sequence: TGTGCCAGCAGTGCCCAGCGAGCCGGGGAGCTGTTTTTT. This encodes CASSAQRAGELFF.

This clonotype was seen just once. The rearrangement joins TRBV24-1 to TRBJ2-2; 8 nucleotides agree with TRBD1. The CDR3 contains 15 residues. The junction had 2 bases not matched to a gene; V was cut back by 1 base and J by 5 bases. Germline assignment: CDR1 KGHDR and CDR2 SFDVKD. In nucleotides, the CDR3 is TGTGCCACCAGTGATTTCAGGGGGCGGACCGGGGAGCTGTTTTTT. It codes for CATSDFRGRTGELFF.

In its sample, this clonotype was seen many times. The J gene is TRBJ2-5, the V gene TRBV7-8, with 12 positions matching TRBD2. The CDR3 is made up of 14 amino acids. V was pared by 5 bases and J by 4 bases, with 2 bases of the junction left unmatched. Germline V gene data show CDR1 as SGHVS and CDR2 as FQNEAQ. The CDR3 reads CASSKTSGRETQYF. The DNA of the CDR3 is TGTGCCAGCAGCAAGACTAGCGGGAGAGAGACCCAGTACTTC.

This clonotype was found a few times. The J gene is TRBJ2-2, the V gene TRBV6-2 or TRBV6-3, with D unclear. The CDR3 extends over 13 amino acids. Trimming stripped 3 bases from V and 6 bases from J, with 8 bases between. Per germline, CDR1 MNHEY and CDR2 SVGEGT. The CDR3 loop reads CASSYLEPGELFF. The CDR3 DNA follows: TGTGCCAGCAGTTATTTGGAGCCCGGGGAGCTGTTTTTT.

There are many counts of this clonotype. This chain connects TRBV11-2 to TRBJ2-5, with D perhaps matching TRBD2 (5 bases). Germline V CDR1 and CDR2: SGHAT, FQNNGV. Between the trimmed V and J ends, which lost 5 bases and 4 bases, there was a span of 11 bases. The CDR3 runs 13 residues. The CDR3 nucleotides are TGTGCCAGCAGCCCTGAGGGCCGAGAGACCCAGTACTTC. It codes for CASSPEGRETQYF.

This chain connects TRBV12-3 or TRBV12-4 to TRBJ2-2, with 8 nucleotides matching TRBD2. V lost 6 bases, J lost 2 bases, and 8 bases stayed unmatched. This CDR3 has 16 residues. The CDR3 region is CASRRASGYNTGELFF. DNA for the CDR3: TGTGCCAGCAGACGGGCTAGCGGGTACAACACCGGGGAGCTGTTTTTT.

This clonotype was found a few times. J is TRBJ2-3 and V is TRBV7-9; 10 bases align to TRBD1. Germline CDR1 reads SEHNR; CDR2 reads FQNEAQ (reference sequence). The CDR3 is 16 residues long. Trimming took 5 bases from V and 3 from J; bases not matched to a gene: 8. The CDR3 DNA follows: TGTGCCAGCAGCCTGCCCCGGGACAGGGGAACAGATACGCAGTATTTT. Protein product: CASSLPRDRGTDTQYF.

At least ten counts were recorded for this clonotype. The V gene is TRBV2, the J gene TRBJ2-3; a weak D match, TRBD2 (5 bases). Per germline, CDR1 SNHLY and CDR2 FYNNEI. The CDR3 has 11 amino acids. Trimming shortened V by 2 bases and J by 10 bases, and 7 bases separated the two germline ends. The CDR3 is CASSEWTAQYF. CDR3 bases: TGTGCCAGCAGTGAATGGACTGCGCAGTATTTT.

The V call is TRBV7-8, the J call TRBJ2-7; 10 bases agree with TRBD1. V trimming: 3 bases; J trimming: 3 bases; junction bases outside the gene matches: 5. The CDR3 spans 15 residues. Looked up from germline, CDR1 is SGHVS and CDR2 is FQNEAQ. The CDR3, as DNA: TGTGCCAGCAGCTTTAGGAGGGACAGGGGCTACGAGCAGTACTTC. As protein: CASSFRRDRGYEQYF.

The chain employs TRBV27 and TRBJ2-2; D perhaps matches TRBD2 (5 bases). CDR3 length: 13 residues. V lost 8 bases and J 8 bases, leaving 15 bases between the germline ends. CDR1 is MNHEY, CDR2 SMNVEV, per germline (reference sequence). CDR3 sequence (DNA): TGTGCCAGCTCCCGGCACGCGGGTGGGGAGCTGTTTTTT. Its protein is CASSRHAGGELFF.

A few counts support this clonotype. This sequence may be a read error, since a much larger clone differs from it by one base. The chain joins TRBV5-1 to TRBJ1-4; D gene ambiguous. The CDR3 is made up of 15 amino acids. Trimming left V 4 bases short and J 1 base short, with 11 bases between. Germline values: CDR1 SGHRS, CDR2 YFSETQ. Here the CDR3 DNA reads TGCGCCAGCAGCCTGGACGGTGAAACTAATGAAAAACTGTTTTTT. Amino acid sequence: CASSLDGETNEKLFF.

The chain carries TRBV24-1 and TRBJ1-5, with 7 bases fitting TRBD1. Trimming removed 9 bases from V and 1 base from J; junction bases left unmatched: 5. The CDR3 runs to 14 residues. Per the germline V gene, CDR1 is KGHDR and CDR2 is SFDVKD. In DNA, the CDR3 is TGTGCCACCTCCCAGGGGGTGAGCAATCAGCCCCAGCATTTT. Amino acid sequence: CATSQGVSNQPQHF.

The gene calls are TRBV12-3 or TRBV12-4 and TRBJ2-6; D remains unclear. Trimming took off 5 bases at V and 4 bases at J, with 12 bases between the two ends. The CDR3 is made up of 15 amino acids. In DNA, the CDR3 is TGTGCCAGCAGTGAATCTAGTTACGGGGCCAACGTCCTGACTTTC. This translates into CASSESSYGANVLTF.